These 30 T cell receptor beta chains originate from one sample sequenced in a study of PD-1 blockade in classical Hodgkin lymphoma. The repertoire was sequenced with immunoSEQ multiplex PCR; TCRdb's copy has only in-frame clones and lacks some. This table has roughly 18,000 clones, roughly 60% appearing once. Each patient's relapse followed autologous stem cell transplantation, and brentuximab vedotin exposure varied. Sample: peripheral blood mononuclear cells (PBMCs), taken before the second cycle of nivolumab. All receptors come from a human donor with classical Hodgkin lymphoma.

The CDR3 spells CASSLSKAGGSYNEQFF. CDR3 sequence (DNA): TGTGCCAGCAGCTTATCCAAGGCGGGAGGATCTTACAATGAGCAGTTCTTC. This sequence joins TRBV7-9 and TRBJ2-1, with 8 bases fitting TRBD2. CDR1 and CDR2 from the germline V gene are SEHNR and FQNEAQ (reference sequence). Trimming took 2 bases from V and 4 from J; bases not matched to a gene: 10. The length of the CDR3 is 17 residues.

The chain uses TRBV4-1 and TRBJ2-3; D is possibly TRBD2 (6 bases). V shed 0 bases and J shed 7 bases, with 11 bases lying between them. The CDR3 sequence is 14 residues long. Germline V gene lookup returns CDR1 MGHRA and CDR2 YSYEKL. The CDR3 sequence is CASSQEGGRYTQYF. The CDR3 DNA sequence: TGCGCCAGCAGCCAAGAGGGGGGTCGCTATACGCAGTATTTT.

The J gene is TRBJ2-1, the V gene TRBV5-6, with D unclear. The CDR3 sequence is 15 residues long. CDR1 is SGHDT and CDR2 is YYEEEE in the germline V gene. Trimming left V 1 base short and J 4 bases short, with 12 bases between. CDR3 loop: CASSLYGLVYNEQFF. The CDR3 nucleotides read TGTGCCAGCAGCTTGTACGGGCTAGTTTACAATGAGCAGTTCTTC. Using reference TRBV5-6 and TRBJ2-1 for the parts outside the CDR3, the full variable domain is DAGVTQSPTHLIKTRGQQVTLRCSPKSGHDTVSWYQQALGQGPQFIFQYYEEEERQRGNFPDRFSGHQFPNYSSELNVNALLLGDSALYLCASSLYGLVYNEQFFGPGTRLTVL.

V is TRBV7-3 and J is TRBJ2-3; D call uncertain. The V gene lost 5 bases and the J gene lost 6 bases, with 12 bases spanning the gap. This CDR3 has 13 residues. Looked up from germline, CDR1 is SGHTA and CDR2 is FQGTGA. CDR3: CASSPRAADTQYF. CDR3 sequence (DNA): TGTGCCAGCAGCCCAAGGGCAGCGGATACGCAGTATTTT.

The CDR3 spells CASSTTRGSYNEQFF. In DNA, the CDR3 is TGTGCCAGCAGCACCACTCGGGGATCCTACAATGAGCAGTTCTTC. The chain uses TRBV7-9 and TRBJ2-1, with D perhaps TRBD2 (5 bases). The V end lost 5 bases, the J end lost 1 base, and 12 bases lay between the germline ends. The CDR3 covers 15 residues. Germline CDR1 and CDR2: SEHNR and FQNEAQ (reference sequence).

The chain employs TRBV27 and TRBJ2-3; TRBD2 agrees at 9 bases. The CDR3 sequence is 16 residues long. V gave up 1 base and J gave up 4 bases; unmatched junction bases: 6. Germline CDR1 and CDR2: MNHEY and SMNVEV (reference sequence). The chain's CDR3 is CASSLLAPSGADTQYF. Here the CDR3 DNA reads TGTGCCAGCAGTTTATTAGCCCCTAGCGGGGCAGATACGCAGTATTTT.

The J gene is TRBJ2-7, the V gene TRBV29-1; D is unclear. Germline CDR1 is SQVTM and CDR2 is ANQGSEA. The CDR3 contains 14 residues. V gave up 7 bases and J gave up 0 bases, with 16 bases separating them. The CDR3 sequence is CSAVERQTSYEQYF. The CDR3 DNA reads TGCAGCGCCGTCGAAAGGCAGACCTCCTACGAGCAGTACTTC.

The J gene is TRBJ2-2, the V gene TRBV9; 7 nucleotides agree with TRBD2. The length of the CDR3 is 15 residues. The V gene's germline CDR1 is SGDLS and CDR2 YYNGEE. The V gene end was trimmed by 0 bases and the J gene end by 7 bases; junction bases not matched to a gene: 6. The CDR3 sequence is CASSVGGSGVGELFF. In DNA, the CDR3 is TGTGCCAGCAGCGTAGGCGGGAGTGGCGTCGGGGAGCTGTTTTTT.

This chain links TRBV5-1 with TRBJ2-7; 10 bases are shared with TRBD1. This CDR3 is built from 16 residues. The germline CDR1 and CDR2 sequences are SGHRS and YFSETQ. The J segment lost 3 bases and the V segment lost 4 bases, leaving 10 bases of the junction unmatched. CDR3 protein: CASSTAPDRGVYEQYF. The CDR3 DNA sequence: TGCGCCAGCAGCACAGCCCCGGACAGGGGGGTCTACGAGCAGTACTTC.

This sequence joins TRBV11-3 and TRBJ2-5, with TRBD2 matching 14 bases. CDR3 length: 15 residues. The V gene's germline CDR1 is SGHNT and CDR2 YENEEA. After removal of 5 bases from V and 5 bases from J, the junction contained 4 bases not matched to a gene. The CDR3 loop is CASSPGTSGSETQYF. The CDR3 DNA follows: TGTGCCAGCAGCCCAGGGACTAGCGGGAGCGAGACCCAGTACTTC. Complete variable domain (other parts from reference TRBV11-3 and TRBJ2-5): EAGVVQSPRYKIIEKKQPVAFWCNPISGHNTLYWYLQNLGQGPELLIRYENEEAVDDSQLPKDRFSAERLKGVDSTLKIQPAELGDSAVYLCASSPGTSGSETQYFGPGTRLLVL.

J is TRBJ1-1 and V is TRBV5-4; possible D gene TRBD1, 5 bases. Per the germline V gene, CDR1 is SGHNT and CDR2 is YYREEE (reference sequence). This CDR3 is built from 20 residues. V gave up 4 bases and J gave up 4 bases, with 32 bases separating them. The DNA for the CDR3 is TGTGCCAGCAGCCCCCGGGACGGGCAAACACTGAAGCCTCCGGGCACTGAAGCTTTCTTT. This translates into CASSPRDGQTLKPPGTEAFF.

The V call is TRBV2, the J call TRBJ2-7; possible D gene TRBD2, 6 bases. Germline V gene sequence: CDR1 SNHLY, CDR2 FYNNEI. Deletions cut 7 bases from V and 2 bases from J, with 18 bases between. The CDR3 is 15 amino acids. In nucleotides, the CDR3 is TGTGCCAGCAAGATCGGGGGACTTTCCACCTACGAGCAGTACTTC. It yields the protein CASKIGGLSTYEQYF. Based on the CDR3 plus reference TRBV2 and TRBJ2-7, the full variable domain is EPEVTQTPSHQVTQMGQEVILRCVPISNHLYFYWYRQILGQKVEFLVSFYNNEISEKSEIFDDQFSVERPDGSNFTLKIRSTKLEDSAMYFCASKIGGLSTYEQYFGPGTRLTVT.

This clone was recorded only once. This chain joins TRBV27 and TRBJ1-2; D is possibly TRBD1 (5 bases). Germline V gene sequence: CDR1 MNHEY, CDR2 SMNVEV (reference sequence). Trimming removed 3 bases at V and 8 bases at J, with 16 bases between. The CDR3 sequence is 14 residues long. As DNA, the CDR3 is TGTGCCAGCAGTTTTGCCCCAGGGCTGCGCGGCTACACCTTC. This translates into CASSFAPGLRGYTF.

This clone was recorded a few times. The chain joins TRBV5-6 to TRBJ2-3, with 9 bases matching TRBD1. The germline V gene encodes CDR1 SGHDT and CDR2 YYEEEE. The CDR3 is made up of 16 amino acids. V was clipped by 2 bases and J by 2 bases; unmatched bases: 6. As DNA, the CDR3 is TGTGCCAGCAGCTTACCCGGACAGGGGTACACAGATACGCAGTATTTT. Its protein product is CASSLPGQGYTDTQYF.

This clone appeared a single time. The gene calls are TRBV6-5 and TRBJ2-3; a possible D gene is TRBD1 (6 bases). This CDR3 has 12 amino acids. V lost 4 bases and J 6 bases, leaving 8 bases between the germline ends. In germline, CDR1 is MNHEY, CDR2 SVGAGI. In DNA form, the CDR3 reads TGTGCCAGCAGTTGGACAGCTGATACGCAGTATTTT. The encoded protein is CASSWTADTQYF.

This sequence joins TRBV18 and TRBJ2-1, with a weak D call TRBD2 (5 bases). There are 14 residues in the CDR3. Trimming removed 3 bases at V and 6 bases at J, with 12 bases between. Germline CDR1 is KGHSH and CDR2 is LQKENI. In DNA form, the CDR3 reads TGTGCCAGCTCACCCCGGGGATTGGGCAATGAGCAGTTCTTC. Protein sequence: CASSPRGLGNEQFF.

This clone was found a few times. The chain couples TRBV19 to TRBJ2-1; 10 nucleotides match TRBD2. The CDR3 totals 15 residues. Germline V CDR1 and CDR2: LNHDA, SQIVND (reference sequence). Trimming at V came to 5 bases and at J to 7 bases, leaving 8 bases not matched to a gene. CDR3 in amino acids: CASSLTSGDSNEQFF. The CDR3 DNA reads TGTGCCAGTAGTCTAACTAGCGGGGACTCGAATGAGCAGTTCTTC.

This clone has only a few counts. The chain uses TRBV5-1 and TRBJ1-2; 8 bases match TRBD1. The CDR3 sequence is 14 residues long. Trimming cost V 4 bases and J 4 bases; bases outside gene matches: 6. Germline CDR1 SGHRS, CDR2 YFSETQ. CDR3 nucleotide sequence: TGCGCCAGCAGCGAGGGACAGGCGGGCTATGGCTACACCTTC. It yields the protein CASSEGQAGYGYTF.

The rearrangement uses TRBV2 and TRBJ2-3; 7 bases fit TRBD1. The trim removed 6 bases at V and 0 bases at J, leaving 6 bases unmatched. This CDR3 has 15 residues. Germline CDR1 SNHLY, CDR2 FYNNEI. This CDR3 reads CASRGTDTSTDTQYF. Here the CDR3 DNA reads TGTGCCAGCAGGGGGACAGACACTAGCACAGATACGCAGTATTTT.

The rearrangement uses TRBV25-1 and TRBJ1-1, with D maybe TRBD1 (6 bases). The CDR3 is 15 residues long. V dropped 2 bases and J dropped 6 bases, with 16 bases sitting between them. CDR1 and CDR2 from the germline V gene are MGHDK and SYGVNS. This chain's CDR3 is CASSEIPGEVSEAFF. In nucleotides, the CDR3 is TGTGCCAGCAGTGAAATCCCAGGGGAGGTCTCTGAAGCTTTCTTT.

The chain uses TRBV6-4 and TRBJ2-2, with 8 bases identical to TRBD2. Germline assignment: CDR1 MRHNA and CDR2 SNTAGT. V dropped 3 bases and J dropped 0; count of bases not matched to a gene: 0. This CDR3 contains 15 residues. CDR3 DNA: TGTGCCAGCAGTGAGACTAGCGCGAACACCGGGGAGCTGTTTTTT. It encodes CASSETSANTGELFF.

The J gene is TRBJ2-6, the V gene TRBV30; D remains ambiguous. CDR1 is GTSNPN, CDR2 SVGIG, per germline (reference sequence). The CDR3 contains 14 residues. V was cut by 2 bases and J by 4 bases, with 9 bases left in between. This chain's CDR3 is CAWSSALGANVLTF. DNA of the CDR3: TGTGCCTGGAGTTCCGCCCTGGGGGCCAACGTCCTGACTTTC.

The chain couples TRBV27 to TRBJ2-7; D not resolved. The germline V gene encodes CDR1 MNHEY and CDR2 SMNVEV (reference sequence). The V and J ends lost 6 bases and 0 bases respectively, with 9 bases between them. The CDR3 length is 13 residues. Written as DNA, the CDR3 is TGTGCCAGCAGGGGCCATTCCTCCTACGAGCAGTACTTC. This codes for CASRGHSSYEQYF.

The chain recombines TRBV19 with TRBJ2-1; the D gene is possibly TRBD2 (6 bases). This CDR3 comprises 17 residues. The germline V gene has CDR1 LNHDA and CDR2 SQIVND (reference sequence). Trimming removed 1 base from V and 0 bases from J, with 13 bases in between. The CDR3: CASSIGGGRYSYNEQFF. CDR3 nucleotide sequence: TGTGCCAGTAGTATAGGAGGAGGGCGGTACTCCTACAATGAGCAGTTCTTC.

V gene TRBV5-1 combines with J gene TRBJ2-3; D gene unclear. There are 13 residues in the CDR3. Germline V lookup: CDR1 SGHRS, CDR2 YFSETQ. V shed 3 bases and J shed 2 bases, with 7 bases lying between them. The CDR3 loop reads CASSYAFTDTQYF. The CDR3, as DNA: TGCGCCAGCAGCTACGCCTTCACAGATACGCAGTATTTT.

This sequence joins TRBV12-5 and TRBJ2-7; D gene uncertain. Germline CDR1 and CDR2: LGHNT and FRNRAP. This CDR3 has 12 residues. V shed 7 bases and J shed 5 bases, with 12 bases lying between them. CDR3: CASVSPNNEQYF. CDR3 bases: TGTGCTAGTGTTTCCCCAAACAACGAGCAGTACTTC.

The chain couples TRBV11-2 to TRBJ2-1; 12 bases align to TRBD2. This CDR3 is 17 amino acids long. Unmatched junction bases numbered 8, after V lost 5 bases and J lost 3 bases. CDR1 is SGHAT and CDR2 is FQNNGV in the germline V gene. CDR3 nucleotide sequence: TGTGCCAGCAGCGCCCGACTAGCGGGAGACTACTACAATGAGCAGTTCTTC. Its protein is CASSARLAGDYYNEQFF. Supplemented by reference TRBV11-2 and TRBJ2-1, the full variable domain reads EAGVAQSPRYKIIEKRQSVAFWCNPISGHATLYWYQQILGQGPKLLIQFQNNGVVDDSQLPKDRFSAERLKGVDSTLKIQPAKLEDSAVYLCASSARLAGDYYNEQFFGPGTRLTVL.

The chain couples TRBV18 to TRBJ2-3; D is unresolved. V dropped 5 bases and J dropped 5 bases, with 17 bases sitting between them. From germline, CDR1 is KGHSH and CDR2 LQKENI. The CDR3 is 15 residues long. This CDR3 reads CASSSLTGAQDTQYF. CDR3 nucleotide sequence: TGTGCCAGCTCATCTCTCACTGGAGCTCAAGATACGCAGTATTTT. Filled out from reference TRBV18 and TRBJ2-3, the complete variable domain reads NAGVMQNPRHLVRRRGQEARLRCSPMKGHSHVYWYRQLPEEGLKFMVYLQKENIIDESGMPKERFSAEFPKEGPSILRIQQVVRGDSAAYFCASSSLTGAQDTQYFGPGTRLTVL.

The V call is TRBV28, the J call TRBJ2-1, with 10 bases fitting TRBD2. There are 15 residues in the CDR3. The germline gives CDR1 MDHEN, CDR2 SYDVKM. Trimming at V came to 6 bases and at J to 3 bases, leaving 5 bases not matched to a gene. CDR3 coding DNA: TGTGCCAGCAGCTCTACTAGCGGGAACTACAATGAGCAGTTCTTC. Translating it yields CASSSTSGNYNEQFF.

The chain is built from TRBV29-1 and TRBJ1-2; D remains unclear. There are 11 residues in the CDR3. Germline loops: CDR1 SQVTM, CDR2 ANQGSEA. The V end was cut by 7 bases, the J end by 8 bases, with 14 bases between. The CDR3 sequence: CSAGEFNGYTF. In DNA, the CDR3 is TGCAGCGCTGGGGAATTTAACGGCTACACCTTC.